This T cell receptor (beta chain) emerged from a study of early T cells in non-severe SARS-CoV-2 infection. Study-wide context: RNA in bulk from unsorted whole blood was sequenced, and chains were unpaired. Study-wide results and caveats: Anti-spike CD8 responses were favored by VDJdb matching, which missed private and CD4 specificities.

Comments on this clonotype: Its antigen is currently unknown.

cDNA molecules, individually, were tagged with unique molecular identifiers. Each CDR3 protein gets one entry after TCRdb re-called the 5' RACE reads with MiXCR. The top ten clones hold more than 15% of a sample with tens of thousands of distinct CDR3 sequences, 20% to 25% of them seen once. Looked up from germline, CDR1 is GTSNPN and CDR2 is SVGIG (reference sequence). Trimming cost V 2 bases and J 7 bases; bases outside gene matches: 2. The CDR3 sequence is 13 residues long. Sample: whole blood, taken at baseline. The rearrangement joins TRBV30 to TRBJ2-2, with 9 bases that match TRBD2. This TCR was recovered from an adult who was a healthcare worker with PCR-confirmed SARS-CoV-2 infection or an uninfected control (not recorded which). For the CDR3, the DNA is TGTGCCTGGAGTCAAGCGGGGGGCGGGGAGCTGTTTTTT. Amino acids: CAWSQAGGGELFF.